A selection of T cell receptor beta chains follows, all from one sample in a study of OX40 agonist ivuxolimab in advanced cancers. Produced via immunoSEQ multiplex PCR; TCRdb's table is partial and in-frame only. Counted here are tens of thousands of clones, more than 80% occurring once; the ten biggest clones make up around 1.5%. Here the sequenced sample was CD4+ or CD8+ T cells sorted from blood, taken in a trial of the OX40 agonist ivuxolimab. These receptors originate from an adult with an advanced solid tumor such as melanoma, head and neck, liver or kidney cancer. The CDR3 runs from the conserved cysteine through the conserved F or W. D genes are given only for firm matches. Size is stated for part of the rows, as once, few or many counts, or as a class when the clone is expanded.

abundance,d_gene,j_gene,v_gene,CDR3nt,CDR3aa
-,TRBD1,TRBJ1-4,TRBV28,TGTGCCAGCAGTTTATCGGGACAGGGCCTCACAACTAATGAAAAACTGTTTTTT,CASSLSGQGLTTNEKLFF
few,TRBD1,TRBJ2-7,TRBV28,TGTGCCACCCAAGCGGGACAGGGGTACGAGCAGTACTTC,CATQAGQGYEQYF
-,-,TRBJ2-1,TRBV7-9,TGTGCCAGCAGCCCACCGATGCGACTGGCAACCTACAATGAGCAGTTCTTC,CASSPPMRLATYNEQFF
-,-,TRBJ1-4,TRBV5-4,TGTGCCAGCAGCTTTGTGTCAGGGGATGAAAAACTGTTTTTT,CASSFVSGDEKLFF
-,-,TRBJ2-1,TRBV7-9,TGTGCCAGCAGGTCGCAAGGGGTCACCTACAATGAGCAGTTCTTC,CASRSQGVTYNEQFF
-,TRBD1,TRBJ2-1,TRBV7-2,TGTGCCAGCAGCTTAGCAATCGGACAGGGCAATGAGCAGTTCTTC,CASSLAIGQGNEQFF
-,TRBD2,TRBJ2-5,TRBV6-6,TGTGCCAGCAGTCGAGGACTAGCCTCCGAGACCCAGTACTTC,CASSRGLASETQYF
-,TRBD1,TRBJ2-3,TRBV2,TGTGCCAGCAGTGGGGACAGGGGGCCAGATACGCAGTATTTT,CASSGDRGPDTQYF
-,-,TRBJ1-1,TRBV28,TGTGCCAGCATTATTAGTTTGGGGACTAACACTGAAGCTTTCTTT,CASIISLGTNTEAFF
-,-,TRBJ2-1,TRBV7-9,TGTGCCAGCAGCCAAGACGGAAGCTCCTACAATGAGCAGTTCTTC,CASSQDGSSYNEQFF
-,TRBD1,TRBJ1-1,TRBV19,TGTGCCAGTAGCCCGGGACAGGAAGCTTTCTTT,CASSPGQEAFF
-,-,TRBJ2-7,TRBV19,TGTGCCAGTAGTACCACAGTAGTTTCCTACGAGCAGTACTTC,CASSTTVVSYEQYF
-,-,TRBJ1-4,TRBV18,TGTGCCAGCTCACCCGGACACTCGAATGAAAAACTGTTTTTT,CASSPGHSNEKLFF
-,-,TRBJ2-1,TRBV6-1,TGTGCCAGCAGTGAACAGGGAGACTCCTACAATGAGCAGTTCTTC,CASSEQGDSYNEQFF
-,-,TRBJ2-5,TRBV18,TGTGCCAGCTCATCCACAAACCAGGGAAGGGAGACCCAGTACTTC,CASSSTNQGRETQYF
-,TRBD1,TRBJ1-5,TRBV11-2,TGTGCCAGCAGCTCAGGGGGACCGAACAGCAATCAGCCCCAGCATTTT,CASSSGGPNSNQPQHF
-,TRBD1,TRBJ1-5,TRBV2,TGTGCCAGCAGTGGGGCAGGGGGCGGTCGGCAGCCCCAGCATTTT,CASSGAGGGRQPQHF
-,-,TRBJ2-1,TRBV6-8,TGTGCCAGCAGATTAGCCGCTGAGCAGTTCTTC,CASRLAAEQFF
-,-,TRBJ2-3,TRBV29-1,TGCAGCGTTACCCCTAGCACAGATACGCAGTATTTT,CSVTPSTDTQYF
-,-,TRBJ2-3,TRBV28,TGTGCCAGCTTATCCAATTGGGCCACAGATACGCAGTATTTT,CASLSNWATDTQYF
-,TRBD1,TRBJ2-7,TRBV7-9,TGTGCCAGCAGCTTAGGACAGGGACGGGCCGAGCAGTACTTC,CASSLGQGRAEQYF
-,-,TRBJ1-2,TRBV5-6,TGTGCCAGCAGCTTGGAGAGACCCTATGGCTACACCTTC,CASSLERPYGYTF
-,-,TRBJ2-7,TRBV5-1,TGCGCCAGCAGCTTGGCCGCTGGGAGTAGCTACGAGCAGTACTTC,CASSLAAGSSYEQYF
-,TRBD2,TRBJ2-1,TRBV7-3,TGTGCCAGCAGCCGTACTAGCGGGCCCCCGGATAATGAGCAGTTCTTC,CASSRTSGPPDNEQFF
-,-,TRBJ1-5,TRBV28,TGTGCCAGCAGTTCCTTACAGGGATTCCAGCCCCAGCATTTT,CASSSLQGFQPQHF
-,-,TRBJ2-1,TRBV11-2,TGTGCCAGCAGACAGCGAGGAAGAGCGGGCTCCTACAATGAGCAGTTCTTC,CASRQRGRAGSYNEQFF
once,-,TRBJ2-1,TRBV5-1,TGCGCCAGCAGAGAGGTCCGGGGCATATCCTACAATGAGCAGTTCTTC,CASREVRGISYNEQFF
-,-,TRBJ1-1,TRBV18,TGTGCCAGCTCACTGAACACAGGGAACACTGAAGCTTTCTTT,CASSLNTGNTEAFF
-,TRBD2,TRBJ2-3,TRBV6-1,TGTGCCAGCAGTGCGGGGGGGCTAGTCCGCACAGATACGCAGTATTTT,CASSAGGLVRTDTQYF
-,-,TRBJ2-7,TRBV28,TGTGCCTGTAGTGGGGGGCCCATTAGGGAGCAGTACTTC,CACSGGPIREQYF
-,TRBD1,TRBJ1-5,TRBV29-1,TGCAGCGTTTCCGGACAGGGTAGGGATCAGCCCCAGCATTTT,CSVSGQGRDQPQHF
-,-,TRBJ1-1,TRBV4-2,TGTGCCAGCAGCCGAAGCGTGGGAGAAGCTTTCTTT,CASSRSVGEAFF
few,-,TRBJ1-2,TRBV7-9,TGTGCCAGCAGCTTGGGGGATTATGGCTACACCTTC,CASSLGDYGYTF
few,-,TRBJ2-7,TRBV18,TGTGCCAGCTCACCAGGACAGAGCCTTACCTACGAGCAGTACTTC,CASSPGQSLTYEQYF
-,-,TRBJ1-3,TRBV18,TGTGCCAGCCGGGGTCTCAGCTCTGGAAACACCATATATTTT,CASRGLSSGNTIYF
-,TRBD2,TRBJ2-7,TRBV19,TGTGCCACCGGCCGGACTAGCGGGAGGGCCCTCTACGAGCAGTACTTC,CATGRTSGRALYEQYF
-,-,TRBJ1-3,TRBV6-5,TGTGCCAGCTCCCGGACGCTCGTAGGGGGAAACACCATATATTTT,CASSRTLVGGNTIYF
-,-,TRBJ1-1,TRBV5-1,TGCGCCAGCAGCTTGCCGGGGGGTGGCACTGAAGCTTTCTTT,CASSLPGGGTEAFF
-,-,TRBJ2-2,TRBV11-2,TGTGCCAGCGGGCGACGGATAATCGGACTCGCGAACACCGGGGAGCTGTTTTTT,CASGRRIIGLANTGELFF
-,-,TRBJ1-2,TRBV18,TGTGCCAGCTCACCTGCCCCACCCGGGGAAGGCTACACCTTC,CASSPAPPGEGYTF
-,TRBD1,TRBJ2-7,TRBV5-1,TGCGCCAGCACCATTGGACAGGGGGGCGAGCAGTACTTC,CASTIGQGGEQYF
-,-,TRBJ1-1,TRBV28,TGTGCCAGCAATACAGGGATGAACACTGAAGCTTTCTTT,CASNTGMNTEAFF
-,-,TRBJ2-3,TRBV7-6,TGTGCCAGCAGCTTAGGAGGGTCCCCAGATACGCAGTATTTT,CASSLGGSPDTQYF
-,-,TRBJ1-2,TRBV5-1,TGCGCCAGCAGCTTGACAGGGTTTGGCTACACCTTC,CASSLTGFGYTF
-,-,TRBJ1-5,TRBV21-1,TGTGCCAGCAGCGACAGGGGACTTGGTCAGCCCCAGCATTTT,CASSDRGLGQPQHF
-,-,TRBJ2-7,TRBV11-2,TGTGCCAGCAGCTTAGGAGCAGGGGGGGAGCAGTACTTC,CASSLGAGGEQYF
-,-,TRBJ1-5,TRBV7-8,TGTGCCAGCAGCTTAATGTTGAGGGCGGTGAATCAGCCCCAGCATTTT,CASSLMLRAVNQPQHF
once,-,TRBJ2-2,TRBV10-1,TGCGCCAGCAGTGGGAGCACCGGGGAGCTGTTTTTT,CASSGSTGELFF
-,TRBD1,TRBJ2-1,TRBV7-2,TGTGCCAGCAGCTTAGTTTCCGGGACAGGGGGCCAAAATGAGCAGTTCTTC,CASSLVSGTGGQNEQFF